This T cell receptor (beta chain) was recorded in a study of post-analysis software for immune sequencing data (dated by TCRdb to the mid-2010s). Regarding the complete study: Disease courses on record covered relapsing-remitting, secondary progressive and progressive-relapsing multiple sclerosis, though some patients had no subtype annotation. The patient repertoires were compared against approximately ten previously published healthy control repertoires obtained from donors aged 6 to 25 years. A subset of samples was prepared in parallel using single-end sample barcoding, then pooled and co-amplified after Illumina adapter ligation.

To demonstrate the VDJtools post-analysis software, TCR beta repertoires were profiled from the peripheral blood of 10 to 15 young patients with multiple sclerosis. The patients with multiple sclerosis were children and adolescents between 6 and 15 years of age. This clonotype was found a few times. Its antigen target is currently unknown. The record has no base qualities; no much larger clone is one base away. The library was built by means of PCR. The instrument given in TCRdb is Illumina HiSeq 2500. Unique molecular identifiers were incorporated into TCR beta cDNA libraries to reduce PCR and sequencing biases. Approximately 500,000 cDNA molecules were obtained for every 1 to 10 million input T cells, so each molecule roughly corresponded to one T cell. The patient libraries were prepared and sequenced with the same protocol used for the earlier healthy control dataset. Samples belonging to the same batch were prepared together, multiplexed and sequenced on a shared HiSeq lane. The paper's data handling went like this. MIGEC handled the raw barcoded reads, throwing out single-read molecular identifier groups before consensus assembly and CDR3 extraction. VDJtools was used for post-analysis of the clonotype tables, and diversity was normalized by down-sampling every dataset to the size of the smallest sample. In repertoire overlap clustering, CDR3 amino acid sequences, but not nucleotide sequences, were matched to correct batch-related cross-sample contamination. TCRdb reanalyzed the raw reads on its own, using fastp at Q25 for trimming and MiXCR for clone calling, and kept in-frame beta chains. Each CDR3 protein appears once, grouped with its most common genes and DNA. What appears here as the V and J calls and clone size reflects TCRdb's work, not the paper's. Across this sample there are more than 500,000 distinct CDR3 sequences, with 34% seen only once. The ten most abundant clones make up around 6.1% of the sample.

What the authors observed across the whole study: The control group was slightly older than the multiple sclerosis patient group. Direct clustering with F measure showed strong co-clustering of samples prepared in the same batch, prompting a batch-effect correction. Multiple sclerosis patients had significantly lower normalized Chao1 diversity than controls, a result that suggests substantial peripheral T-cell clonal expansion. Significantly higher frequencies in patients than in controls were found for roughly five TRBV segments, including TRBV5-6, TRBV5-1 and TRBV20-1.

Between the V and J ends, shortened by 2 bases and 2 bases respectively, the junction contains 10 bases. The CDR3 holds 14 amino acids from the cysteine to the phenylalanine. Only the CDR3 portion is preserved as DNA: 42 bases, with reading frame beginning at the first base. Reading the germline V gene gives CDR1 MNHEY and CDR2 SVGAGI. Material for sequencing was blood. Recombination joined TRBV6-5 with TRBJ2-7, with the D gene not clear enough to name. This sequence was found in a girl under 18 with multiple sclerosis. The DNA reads TGTGCCAGCAGTTACGGGAAACAACCCTACGAGCAGTACTTC. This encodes CASSYGKQPYEQYF.